Following are 29 T cell receptor beta chains from one sample sequenced in a study of blood T cell repertoires in COVID-19. Profiling relied on immunoSEQ multiplex PCR, and the TCRdb table lists in-frame clones only, not all of them. The sample contains about 360,000 clones, 75% to 90% of which appear only once. The sequenced sample was peripheral blood. The receptors stem from a woman in her fifties or sixties with COVID-19, enrolled during active disease.

This chain connects TRBV6-5 to TRBJ1-3; D unclear. There are 15 residues in the CDR3. Trimming took off 0 bases at V and 3 bases at J, with 9 bases between the two ends. The germline V gene has CDR1 MNHEY and CDR2 SVGAGI. In DNA form, the CDR3 reads TGTGCCAGCAGTTACTCGCATCAGTATGGAAACACCATATATTTT. Translation: CASSYSHQYGNTIYF.

This clone has a single count. The chain links TRBV29-1 to TRBJ1-1, with D possibly matching TRBD1 (6 bases). Trimming removed 7 bases from V and 2 bases from J, with 14 bases in between. CDR1 and CDR2 from the germline V gene are SQVTM and ANQGSEA. The CDR3 has 13 residues. The DNA of the CDR3 is TGCAGCGCCTCGACAGGCTCAAACACTGAAGCTTTCTTT. It yields the protein CSASTGSNTEAFF.

The rearrangement links TRBV3-1 (or the pseudogene TRBV3-2) to TRBJ1-2; 7 positions match TRBD1. CDR3 length equals 13 residues. J was trimmed by 6 bases and V by 0 bases; bases with no gene match: 1. CDR1 is LGHDT, CDR2 YNNKEL, per germline (reference sequence). CDR3 residues: CASSQDDRDGYTF. The CDR3 nucleotides read TGTGCCAGCAGCCAAGATGACAGGGATGGCTACACCTTC.

The gene calls are TRBV4-1 and TRBJ2-7; D uncertain. V was shortened by 4 bases and J by 9 bases, with 22 bases between the two germline ends. The CDR3 sequence is 15 residues long. Germline V gene sequence: CDR1 MGHRA, CDR2 YSYEKL. The CDR3 here is CASSPDIATPTGQYF. CDR3 bases: TGCGCCAGCAGCCCCGATATAGCTACACCGACCGGGCAGTACTTC.

The chain links TRBV5-6 to TRBJ2-7; D might be TRBD2 (5 bases). Germline V gene data show CDR1 as SGHDT and CDR2 as YYEEEE. The length of the CDR3 is 14 residues. V was shortened by 0 bases and J by 7 bases, with 14 bases between the two germline ends. The CDR3 protein is CASSLVGNPGEQYF. In nucleotides, the CDR3 is TGTGCCAGCAGCTTGGTCGGGAACCCGGGGGAGCAGTACTTC.

The V gene is TRBV5-4, the J gene TRBJ2-7; D gene ambiguous. The germline gives CDR1 SGHNT, CDR2 YYREEE (reference sequence). V dropped 0 bases and J dropped 3 bases, with 7 bases sitting between them. The CDR3 contains 13 residues. The CDR3: CASSLAYSYEQYF. CDR3 coding DNA: TGTGCCAGCAGCTTGGCTTACAGCTACGAGCAGTACTTC.

The rearrangement uses TRBV4-2 and TRBJ1-6; tentative D call: TRBD1 (6 bases). The CDR3 covers 16 residues. Trimming pared 0 bases from V and 7 bases from J, leaving 13 bases between. Germline V gene data show CDR1 as LGHNA and CDR2 as YNFKEQ. The DNA of the CDR3 is TGTGCCAGCAGCCAAGATTGGGGGCGACCGAATTCACCCCTCCACTTT. Translating gives CASSQDWGRPNSPLHF.

The gene calls are TRBV5-4 and TRBJ1-1, with 7 bases lining up with TRBD1. This CDR3 is 15 amino acids long. The junction had 11 bases not matched to a gene; V was cut back by 4 bases and J by 5 bases. In germline, CDR1 is SGHNT, CDR2 YYREEE (reference sequence). The CDR3 is CASSPGQVGGTEAFF. Written as DNA, the CDR3 is TGTGCCAGCAGCCCCGGACAGGTCGGAGGGACTGAAGCTTTCTTT. The full variable domain, completed using reference TRBV5-4 and TRBJ1-1, is ETGVTQSPTHLIKTRGQQVTLRCSSQSGHNTVSWYQQALGQGPQFIFQYYREEENGRGNFPPRFSGLQFPNYSSELNVNALELDDSALYLCASSPGQVGGTEAFFGQGTRLTVV.

The V gene is TRBV6-5, the J gene TRBJ1-5; 11 nucleotides match TRBD1. Germline V gene sequence: CDR1 MNHEY, CDR2 SVGAGI. J gave up 5 bases and V 0 bases, and 0 bases lay outside the gene matches. CDR3 length: 15 residues. The DNA of the CDR3 is TGTGCCAGCAGTTACTCGGGACAGGGGGATCAGCCCCAGCATTTT. As protein: CASSYSGQGDQPQHF.

The V and J genes are TRBV13 and TRBJ2-1; TRBD2 agrees at 9 bases. The V and J ends lost 6 bases and 6 bases, in that order; junction bases with no gene match: 6. This CDR3 spans 14 amino acids. CDR1 is PRHDT and CDR2 is FYEKMQ in the germline V gene (reference sequence). CDR3 region: CASSGSGGPNEQFF. CDR3 bases: TGTGCCAGCAGTGGTAGCGGGGGCCCCAATGAGCAGTTCTTC. Supplemented by reference TRBV13 and TRBJ2-1, the full variable domain reads AAGVIQSPRHLIKEKRETATLKCYPIPRHDTVYWYQQGPGQDPQFLISFYEKMQSDKGSIPDRFSAQQFSDYHSELNMSSLELGDSALYFCASSGSGGPNEQFFGPGTRLTVL.

The rearrangement links TRBV11-3 to TRBJ2-4, with TRBD1 as a possible D gene (6 bases). The germline gives CDR1 SGHNT, CDR2 YENEEA. This CDR3 has 18 amino acids. Trimming stripped 0 bases from V and 0 bases from J, with 15 bases between. CDR3 loop: CASSLDQSGTSAKNIQYF. Written as DNA, the CDR3 is TGTGCCAGCAGCTTAGACCAATCCGGGACATCAGCCAAAAACATTCAGTACTTC.

The chain's CDR3 is CASSEWDRKSTDTQYF. The CDR3 coding sequence is TGTGCCAGCAGTGAATGGGACAGGAAGAGCACAGATACGCAGTATTTT. The chain employs TRBV25-1 and TRBJ2-3, with 8 bases matching TRBD1. Germline CDR1 and CDR2: MGHDK and SYGVNS. CDR3 length: 16 residues. The V and J ends lost 1 base and 0 bases, in that order; junction bases with no gene match: 3.

This clone was recorded only once. The V and J genes are TRBV30 and TRBJ1-2; no definite D call. Germline V gene lookup returns CDR1 GTSNPN and CDR2 SVGIG (reference sequence). The CDR3 is 11 amino acids. CDR3 coding DNA: TGTGTTCTAGCGAAAGACTATGGCTACACCTTC. This sequence encodes CVLAKDYGYTF.

The J gene is TRBJ1-3, the V gene TRBV6-5; D remains ambiguous. Germline V CDR1 and CDR2: MNHEY, SVGAGI. The ends were cut back, 0 bases at V and 2 bases at J, with 8 bases in the middle. The CDR3 extends over 15 amino acids. This CDR3 is CASSYSLGTGNTIYF. In nucleotides, the CDR3 is TGTGCCAGCAGTTACTCGTTGGGCACTGGAAACACCATATATTTT.

The CDR3 region is CASIRNTEAFF. CDR3 nucleotide sequence: TGTGCCAGCATCCGGAACACTGAAGCTTTCTTT. The chain is built from TRBV12-3 or TRBV12-4 and TRBJ1-1; no definite D call. This CDR3 has 11 residues. V was shortened by 7 bases and J by 1 base, with 4 bases between the two germline ends.

CDR3 protein: CSVGRQGGDYGYTF. The CDR3 DNA follows: TGCAGCGTCGGGAGACAGGGGGGGGACTATGGCTACACCTTC. V and J are TRBV29-1 and TRBJ1-2, with 9 bases fitting TRBD1. In germline, CDR1 is SQVTM, CDR2 ANQGSEA. This CDR3 contains 14 residues. The trim removed 6 bases at V and 3 bases at J, leaving 8 bases unmatched.

This rearrangement joins TRBV19 to TRBJ2-1; a weak D match, TRBD2 (5 bases). This CDR3 has 15 residues. The ends were cut back, 6 bases at V and 6 bases at J, with 18 bases in the middle. The germline V gene has CDR1 LNHDA and CDR2 SQIVND (reference sequence). Here the CDR3 DNA reads TGTGCCAGTAGGACTACGGTAACGGTGATCAATGAGCAGTTCTTC. The encoded protein is CASRTTVTVINEQFF. Complete variable domain (other parts from reference TRBV19 and TRBJ2-1): DGGITQSPKYLFRKEGQNVTLSCEQNLNHDAMYWYRQDPGQGLRLIYYSQIVNDFQKGDIAEGYSVSREKKESFPLTVTSAQKNPTAFYLCASRTTVTVINEQFFGPGTRLTVL.

The chain uses TRBV11-3 and TRBJ2-7, with TRBD2 as a possible D gene (6 bases). Germline V gene data show CDR1 as SGHNT and CDR2 as YENEEA. V lost 5 bases to trimming and J lost 1 base, with 12 bases between them. This CDR3 has 14 residues. Written as DNA, the CDR3 is TGTGCCAGCAGCCCTGAGGCGGGATCCTACGAGCAGTACTTC. It translates to CASSPEAGSYEQYF.

This clone was found once. The V call is TRBV6-1, the J call TRBJ1-2, with TRBD1 identical over 9 bases. The CDR3 is 16 amino acids. Losses at the gene ends were 3 bases for V and 6 bases for J; bases not matched to a gene: 11. CDR1 is MNHNS, CDR2 SASEGT, per germline. This CDR3 reads CASSDLPGQGGDGYTF. The CDR3 bases are TGTGCCAGCAGTGACCTCCCGGGACAGGGAGGAGATGGCTACACCTTC.

With regard to this clone: Other DNA sequences in this sample translate to the same CDR3. This chain links TRBV5-4 with TRBJ1-4; D uncertain. Trimming removed 0 bases from V and 7 bases from J, with 10 bases in between. The CDR3 has 14 amino acids. The germline V gene has CDR1 SGHNT and CDR2 YYREEE (reference sequence). As DNA, the CDR3 is TGTGCCAGCAGCTTGGACCCCGGCGGTGAAAAACTGTTTTTT. Protein sequence: CASSLDPGGEKLFF.

This chain links TRBV9 with TRBJ2-3; TRBD2 agrees at 9 bases. Per the germline V gene, CDR1 is SGDLS and CDR2 is YYNGEE. This CDR3 is built from 16 residues. V trimming: 2 bases; J trimming: 2 bases; junction bases outside the gene matches: 6. CDR3 residues: CASSVLAGDNTDTQYF. In DNA, the CDR3 is TGTGCCAGCAGCGTCTTAGCGGGGGACAACACAGATACGCAGTATTTT. The variable domain in full, completed from reference TRBV9 and TRBJ2-3, reads DSGVTQTPKHLITATGQRVTLRCSPRSGDLSVYWYQQSLDQGLQFLIQYYNGEERAKGNILERFSAQQFPDLHSELNLSSLELGDSALYFCASSVLAGDNTDTQYFGPGTRLTVL.

The chain carries TRBV11-2 and TRBJ2-7, with TRBD1 matching over 9 bases. V was clipped by 0 bases and J by 4 bases; unmatched bases: 4. The CDR3 contains 15 residues. Germline values: CDR1 SGHAT, CDR2 FQNNGV. CDR3 sequence: CASSLEGQGVYEQYF. Here the CDR3 DNA reads TGTGCCAGCAGCTTAGAGGGACAGGGCGTGTACGAGCAGTACTTC.

The rearrangement uses TRBV29-1 and TRBJ2-1; TRBD2 matches at 14 bases. The CDR3 covers 16 residues. With 6 bases clipped from V and 0 bases from J, the junction kept 4 bases outside the gene matches. CDR1 and CDR2 (germline): SQVTM, ANQGSEA. CDR3 in amino acids: CSVGLAGADSYNEQFF. The CDR3 DNA reads as TGCAGCGTGGGACTAGCGGGGGCCGACTCCTACAATGAGCAGTTCTTC.

CDR3 coding DNA: TGTGCCAGCAGCCAAGATGGAAGCGGGGGCGGCAATGAGCAGTTCTTC. As protein: CASSQDGSGGGNEQFF. V and J are TRBV4-2 and TRBJ2-1; 8 bases align to TRBD2. This CDR3 is built from 16 residues. V gave up 0 bases and J gave up 6 bases; unmatched junction bases: 7. Looked up from germline, CDR1 is LGHNA and CDR2 is YNFKEQ.

This clone is a singleton in its sample. The chain combines TRBV6-2 or TRBV6-3 with TRBJ2-1; D uncertain. Trimming removed 4 bases from V and 9 bases from J, with 10 bases in between. Germline V gene sequence: CDR1 MNHEY, CDR2 SVGEGT. CDR3 length: 12 residues. The CDR3 bases are TGTGCCAGCAGTTTTCAGGATACTGAGCAGTTCTTC. Its protein product is CASSFQDTEQFF.

This clone appeared once. The V and J genes are TRBV6-6 and TRBJ2-3; possibly TRBD2 for D (5 bases). V lost 7 bases and J 5 bases, leaving 10 bases between the germline ends. The CDR3 length is 12 residues. Germline V gives CDR1 MNHNY, CDR2 SVGAGI (reference sequence). The CDR3 spells CASKSGLDTQYF. DNA of the CDR3: TGTGCCAGCAAATCAGGACTAGATACGCAGTATTTT.

This clone was observed a single time. The genes are TRBV19 and TRBJ1-6, with unresolved D. Germline V gene lookup returns CDR1 LNHDA and CDR2 SQIVND (reference sequence). CDR3 length: 12 amino acids. Trimming shortened V by 2 bases and J by 9 bases, and 5 bases separated the two germline ends. The CDR3 loop reads CASSIRGSPLHF. In nucleotides, the CDR3 is TGTGCCAGTAGTATACGCGGTTCACCCCTCCACTTT.

This chain connects TRBV5-1 to TRBJ2-5, with D possibly TRBD1 on 6 matching bases. The CDR3 length is 14 residues. Germline V gives CDR1 SGHRS, CDR2 YFSETQ. Trimming pared 4 bases from V and 0 bases from J, leaving 10 bases between. The CDR3 is CASSPGTYQETQYF. The DNA of the CDR3 is TGCGCCAGCAGCCCTGGGACATACCAAGAGACCCAGTACTTC.

The chain has TRBV5-6 and TRBJ1-2, with TRBD1 as a possible D gene (6 bases). Trimming took off 5 bases at V and 0 bases at J, with 17 bases between the two ends. Germline loops: CDR1 SGHDT, CDR2 YYEEEE. This CDR3 comprises 16 residues. In nucleotides, the CDR3 is TGTGCCAGCAGTCGGTCAGGGGACGGGACTAACTATGGCTACACCTTC. Amino acid sequence: CASSRSGDGTNYGYTF.